A single sample is the source of the 32 T cell receptor beta chains below, sequenced in a study of blood T cell repertoires in COVID-19. Sequencing used immunoSEQ multiplex PCR; TCRdb keeps in-frame clones, though not all of them. The profile covers 180,000 or so clones, with around 86% appearing a single time and almost 1% taken by the ten largest. The specimen was peripheral blood. The source of these receptors is a young man with acute or convalescent COVID-19.

The chain couples TRBV7-9 to TRBJ2-3; 7 nucleotides align to TRBD1. The ends lost 5 bases at V and 4 bases at J; junction bases unmatched: 9. The CDR3 sequence is 15 residues long. CDR1 SEHNR and CDR2 FQNEAQ come from the germline V gene (reference sequence). CDR3 sequence: CASSPGQFGADTQYF. For the CDR3, the DNA is TGTGCCAGCAGCCCGGGACAGTTTGGGGCAGATACGCAGTATTTT.

The chain combines TRBV24-1 with TRBJ2-5, with D uncertain. Germline V gene lookup returns CDR1 KGHDR and CDR2 SFDVKD. CDR3 length: 13 amino acids. Between the trimmed V and J ends, which lost 9 bases and 0 bases, there was a span of 10 bases. Written as DNA, the CDR3 is TGTGCCACCGCCGGGTGGGACCAAGAGACCCAGTACTTC. It yields the protein CATAGWDQETQYF.

This chain joins TRBV24-1 and TRBJ2-2, with 7 nucleotides matching TRBD1. The CDR3 is 16 residues long. V shed 2 bases and J 4 bases; nucleotides not matched to a gene: 6. Looked up from germline, CDR1 is KGHDR and CDR2 is SFDVKD. CDR3 coding DNA: TGTGCCACCAGTGATTCGCAAACAGGGGTCACCGGGGAGCTGTTTTTT. This gives the protein CATSDSQTGVTGELFF.

This chain joins TRBV28 and TRBJ2-1, with unresolved D. Germline V gene sequence: CDR1 MDHEN, CDR2 SYDVKM. Trimming left V 2 bases short and J 5 bases short, with 10 bases between. The CDR3 covers 14 residues. Written as DNA, the CDR3 is TGTGCCAGCAGTTTAGGTCGAACTAACAATGAGCAGTTCTTC. It translates to CASSLGRTNNEQFF.

This rearrangement joins TRBV25-1 to TRBJ2-6; TRBD1 aligns across 9 bases. Germline V gene sequence: CDR1 MGHDK, CDR2 SYGVNS. This CDR3 is built from 17 residues. J lost 2 bases, V lost 2 bases, and 4 bases had no gene match. For the CDR3, the DNA is TGTGCCAGCAGTGAAACAGGGGGCGCCCCTGGGGCCAACGTCCTGACTTTC. Protein product: CASSETGGAPGANVLTF.

This clone was found once. The CDR3 sequence: CASSQNTDTQYF. The CDR3 DNA reads as TGCGCCAGCAGCCAGAACACAGATACGCAGTATTTT. The gene calls are TRBV5-1 and TRBJ2-3; D gene uncertain. The CDR3 is 12 residues long. Germline loops: CDR1 SGHRS, CDR2 YFSETQ. With 4 bases removed from V and 2 bases from J, the gap between germline ends came to 5 bases.

The rearrangement uses TRBV27 and TRBJ2-1; TRBD1 matches 8 bases. This CDR3 is 18 amino acids long. V lost 4 bases and J lost 0; bases outside the gene matches: 11. CDR1 MNHEY and CDR2 SMNVEV come from the germline V gene (reference sequence). CDR3 bases: TGTGCCAGCAGTTCCGGACAGGGTAAATTAAACTCCTACAATGAGCAGTTCTTC. Its protein product is CASSSGQGKLNSYNEQFF.

About this clone: Other nucleotide sequences from this sample produce the same CDR3. The rearrangement joins TRBV5-1 to TRBJ1-5; D is possibly TRBD1 (5 bases). The CDR3 contains 13 residues. Trimming took off 7 bases at V and 1 base at J, with 9 bases between the two ends. In germline, CDR1 is SGHRS, CDR2 YFSETQ. The CDR3: CASRRDSNQPQHF. For the CDR3, the DNA is TGCGCCAGCCGGCGGGACAGCAATCAGCCCCAGCATTTT. The entire variable domain, with the rest obtained from reference TRBV5-1 and TRBJ1-5, is as follows: KAGVTQTPRYLIKTRGQQVTLSCSPISGHRSVSWYQQTPGQGLQFLFEYFSETQRNKGNFPGRFSGRQFSNSRSEMNVSTLELGDSALYLCASRRDSNQPQHFGDGTRLSIL.

This clone was observed a handful of times. V gene TRBV9 combines with J gene TRBJ2-1, with 7 nucleotides matching TRBD2. The CDR3 extends over 13 amino acids. V shed 3 bases, J shed 8 bases, and the junction held 5 bases outside the gene matches. Germline CDR1 reads SGDLS; CDR2 reads YYNGEE. The CDR3 loop reads CASSAGEGHEQFF. DNA for the CDR3: TGTGCCAGCAGCGCGGGGGAGGGCCATGAGCAGTTCTTC. The entire variable domain, with the rest obtained from reference TRBV9 and TRBJ2-1, is as follows: DSGVTQTPKHLITATGQRVTLRCSPRSGDLSVYWYQQSLDQGLQFLIQYYNGEERAKGNILERFSAQQFPDLHSELNLSSLELGDSALYFCASSAGEGHEQFFGPGTRLTVL.

The chain recombines TRBV6-5 with TRBJ2-1; 7 nucleotides line up with TRBD1. In germline, CDR1 is MNHEY, CDR2 SVGAGI. V gave up 6 bases and J gave up 4 bases; unmatched junction bases: 6. The CDR3 runs to 14 residues. The DNA of the CDR3 is TGTGCCAGCAGCAGAGGGACAGAATACAATGAGCAGTTCTTC. As protein: CASSRGTEYNEQFF.

V usage is TRBV10-3 and J usage is TRBJ2-1, with D tentatively TRBD2 (6 bases). Germline lookup yields CDR1 ENHRY and CDR2 SYGVKD. Trimming removed 4 bases from V and 7 bases from J, with 14 bases in between. The CDR3 loop spans 14 amino acids. CDR3 protein: CAISAGTGWNEQFF. DNA for the CDR3: TGTGCCATCAGTGCGGGGACTGGTTGGAATGAGCAGTTCTTC.

The chain employs TRBV19 and TRBJ1-6; D is undetermined. The CDR3 runs 14 residues. The V and J ends lost 6 bases and 0 bases respectively, with 6 bases between them. Germline V lookup: CDR1 LNHDA, CDR2 SQIVND (reference sequence). The CDR3 is CASRVSSYNSPLHF. Written as DNA, the CDR3 is TGTGCCAGTAGGGTGAGCTCCTATAATTCACCCCTCCACTTT.

CDR3 amino acids: CASSSPARGYGYTF. The CDR3 region has the DNA TGTGCCAGCAGTTCTCCGGCCAGGGGCTATGGCTACACCTTC. V and J are TRBV28 and TRBJ1-2, with D maybe TRBD1 (6 bases). The CDR3 covers 14 residues. The V end was cut by 4 bases, the J end by 4 bases, with 13 bases between. Germline lookup yields CDR1 MDHEN and CDR2 SYDVKM.

The rearrangement joins TRBV5-1 to TRBJ2-5, with 7 positions matching TRBD2. The CDR3 length is 13 residues. The germline CDR1 and CDR2 sequences are SGHRS and YFSETQ. Trimming took 4 bases from V and 4 from J; bases not matched to a gene: 4. The CDR3 region has the DNA TGCGCCAGCAGCAAAACTAGCGCAGAGACCCAGTACTTC. Residues: CASSKTSAETQYF. Variable domain in full (rest from reference TRBV5-1 and TRBJ2-5): KAGVTQTPRYLIKTRGQQVTLSCSPISGHRSVSWYQQTPGQGLQFLFEYFSETQRNKGNFPGRFSGRQFSNSRSEMNVSTLELGDSALYLCASSKTSAETQYFGPGTRLLVL.

This clone was detected only a few times. The sample carries other DNA sequences with the same CDR3. V usage is TRBV11-2 and J usage is TRBJ2-7, with 8 bases that match TRBD2. Germline CDR1 reads SGHAT; CDR2 reads FQNNGV. Trimming removed 1 base from V and 1 base from J; junction bases left unmatched: 0. The CDR3 contains 14 residues. CDR3 in amino acids: CASSLAGGSYEQYF. CDR3 in DNA: TGTGCCAGCAGCTTAGCGGGGGGGTCCTACGAGCAGTACTTC.

The V gene is TRBV19, the J gene TRBJ1-1; 8 bases fit TRBD1. CDR3 length: 14 amino acids. V shed 3 bases and J 8 bases; nucleotides not matched to a gene: 8. Germline V gene data show CDR1 as LNHDA and CDR2 as SQIVND (reference sequence). The CDR3 bases are TGTGCCAGTAGTATTGACAGGGGCTCGAAGGAAGCTTTCTTT. Protein: CASSIDRGSKEAFF.

V is TRBV9 and J is TRBJ2-7, with 8 bases aligning to TRBD1. CDR1 is SGDLS and CDR2 is YYNGEE in the germline V gene. The CDR3 extends over 14 amino acids. V trimming: 0 bases; J trimming: 4 bases; junction bases outside the gene matches: 3. The CDR3 loop is CASSVATGDYEQYF. In DNA form, the CDR3 reads TGTGCCAGCAGCGTAGCGACAGGGGATTACGAGCAGTACTTC.

The genes are TRBV30 and TRBJ1-2; no reliable D call. The CDR3 is 13 residues long. V lost 4 bases and J lost 1, with 10 bases in between. Germline values: CDR1 GTSNPN, CDR2 SVGIG (reference sequence). The CDR3 spells CAWNPSLNYGYTF. The CDR3 coding sequence is TGTGCCTGGAATCCCAGTCTTAACTATGGCTACACCTTC. The full variable domain, with the rest looked up from reference TRBV30 and TRBJ1-2, is SQTIHQWPATLVQPVGSPLSLECTVEGTSNPNLYWYRQAAGRGLQLLFYSVGIGQISSEVPQNLSASRPQDRQFILSSKKLLLSDSGFYLCAWNPSLNYGYTFGSGTRLTVV.

The CDR3 is CSVVAGAGRAQYF. Here the CDR3 DNA reads TGCAGCGTCGTAGCGGGGGCCGGGAGGGCCCAGTACTTC. This chain joins TRBV29-1 and TRBJ2-5; the match to TRBD2 covers 9 bases. CDR1 and CDR2 from the germline V gene are SQVTM and ANQGSEA. The V and J ends lost 6 bases and 9 bases, in that order; junction bases with no gene match: 11. The CDR3 length is 13 residues.

CDR3 sequence (DNA): TGCGCCAGCAGCCAAGGACTAGCGGGGGGCTACGAGCAGTACTTC. Translated, it gives CASSQGLAGGYEQYF. The J gene is TRBJ2-7, the V gene TRBV4-1, with 13 nucleotides matching TRBD2. V was clipped by 1 base and J by 3 bases; unmatched bases: 0. The CDR3 covers 15 residues. CDR1 and CDR2 from the germline V gene are MGHRA and YSYEKL.

The V gene is TRBV27, the J gene TRBJ2-1, with 7 bases matching TRBD2. The V gene's germline CDR1 is MNHEY and CDR2 SMNVEV (reference sequence). After removal of 6 bases from V and 9 bases from J, the junction contained 8 bases not matched to a gene. The CDR3 loop spans 13 amino acids. CDR3 nucleotides: TGTGCCAGCAGCGTAAGTGGGAGGGGTGAGCAGTTCTTC. This sequence encodes CASSVSGRGEQFF.

This sequence joins TRBV11-2 and TRBJ2-5; D gene ambiguous. Germline V gives CDR1 SGHAT, CDR2 FQNNGV. The ends were cut back, 2 bases at V and 4 bases at J, with 17 bases in the middle. This CDR3 is built from 16 residues. CDR3 nucleotide sequence: TGTGCCAGCAGCTTAAGTTTAGGAGCTCTAGGAGAGACCCAGTACTTC. Its translation is CASSLSLGALGETQYF. Full variable domain (missing parts from reference TRBV11-2 and TRBJ2-5): EAGVAQSPRYKIIEKRQSVAFWCNPISGHATLYWYQQILGQGPKLLIQFQNNGVVDDSQLPKDRFSAERLKGVDSTLKIQPAKLEDSAVYLCASSLSLGALGETQYFGPGTRLLVL.

The chain combines TRBV29-1 with TRBJ1-1, with D unclear. Looked up from germline, CDR1 is SQVTM and CDR2 is ANQGSEA. The CDR3 spans 11 residues. The ends were cut back, 4 bases at V and 7 bases at J, with 10 bases in the middle. In DNA form, the CDR3 reads TGCAGCGTTGTTGACAATCGTGAAGCTTTCTTT. Its translation: CSVVDNREAFF.

The chain uses TRBV18 and TRBJ2-5, with D unclear. This CDR3 comprises 15 residues. V dropped 2 bases and J dropped 5 bases, with 15 bases sitting between them. Germline CDR1 reads KGHSH; CDR2 reads LQKENI. The chain's CDR3 is CASSPYNLPYETQYF. Written as DNA, the CDR3 is TGTGCCAGCTCACCATATAACTTGCCGTATGAGACCCAGTACTTC.

The chain has TRBV10-1 and TRBJ2-2, with a possible D match to TRBD1 (5 bases). CDR3 length: 13 amino acids. Between the trimmed V and J ends, which lost 0 bases and 9 bases, there was a span of 8 bases. Germline V gene sequence: CDR1 WNHNN, CDR2 SYGVQD (reference sequence). CDR3 loop: CASSESKGRELFF. In DNA form, the CDR3 reads TGCGCCAGCAGTGAGTCGAAGGGGCGGGAGCTGTTTTTT.

This clone was seen only once. The chain is built from TRBV9 and TRBJ2-1, with 7 bases that match TRBD2. This CDR3 spans 14 amino acids. V gave up 6 bases and J gave up 1 base; unmatched junction bases: 4. CDR1 and CDR2 from the germline V gene are SGDLS and YYNGEE. CDR3 DNA sequence: TGTGCCAGCACGGGGAGGGATTCCTACAATGAGCAGTTCTTC. It specifies CASTGRDSYNEQFF.

V gene TRBV6-5 combines with J gene TRBJ1-3; TRBD1 matches 8 bases. CDR1 and CDR2 (germline): MNHEY, SVGAGI. The length of the CDR3 is 13 residues. Trimming took 10 bases from V and 0 from J; bases not matched to a gene: 2. The CDR3: CATGGVSGNTIYF. The CDR3 DNA reads TGTGCCACAGGGGGCGTCTCTGGAAACACCATATATTTT.

The V call is TRBV30, the J call TRBJ1-6; D is possibly TRBD1 (5 bases). Germline CDR1 GTSNPN, CDR2 SVGIG (reference sequence). The V end lost 0 bases, the J end lost 6 bases, and 12 bases lay between the germline ends. The CDR3 spans 15 residues. The CDR3: CAWSVLQGSNSPLHF. CDR3 nucleotide sequence: TGTGCCTGGAGTGTACTTCAGGGAAGTAATTCACCCCTCCACTTT.

The V and J genes are TRBV3-1 (or the pseudogene TRBV3-2) and TRBJ2-5, with 11 nucleotides matching TRBD2. This CDR3 has 14 residues. CDR1 LGHDT and CDR2 YNNKEL come from the germline V gene (reference sequence). Trimming cost V 3 bases and J 3 bases; bases outside gene matches: 0. CDR3 sequence: CASSQTSGKETQYF. In DNA, the CDR3 is TGTGCCAGCAGCCAGACTAGCGGGAAAGAGACCCAGTACTTC.

The chain employs TRBV7-2 and TRBJ2-5; D perhaps matches TRBD1 (7 bases). The V gene's germline CDR1 is SGHTA and CDR2 FQGNSA. V was clipped by 6 bases and J by 1 base, with 12 bases between them. The CDR3 length is 14 residues. The DNA of the CDR3 is TGTGCCAGCAGGGCAGGGGGGAGCCAAGAGACCCAGTACTTC. This sequence encodes CASRAGGSQETQYF. Together with reference TRBV7-2 and TRBJ2-5, the CDR3 gives the full variable domain: GAGVSQSPSNKVTEKGKDVELRCDPISGHTALYWYRQSLGQGLEFLIYFQGNSAPDKSGLPSDRFSAERTGGSVSTLTIQRTQQEDSAVYLCASRAGGSQETQYFGPGTRLLVL.

V usage is TRBV21-1 and J usage is TRBJ2-7; TRBD1 is taken as the D call from the table, unchecked against the DNA. TRBV21-1 is termed a pseudogene. The length of the CDR3 is 17 residues. Here the CDR3 reads CASSNRVGGQKLYEQYF. In DNA, the CDR3 is TGTGCCAGCAGCAATAGGGTTGGGGGCCAGAAACTTTACGAGCAGTACTTC.

V is TRBV7-3 and J is TRBJ2-3; TRBD2 is a possible D gene (6 bases). Trimming shortened V by 5 bases and J by 11 bases, and 20 bases separated the two germline ends. CDR3 size: 14 residues. CDR1 and CDR2 (germline): SGHTA, FQGTGA. The CDR3 DNA is TGTGCCAGCAGCCCTTTACCGGGAGACTACCAGCAGTATTTT. Protein product: CASSPLPGDYQQYF.